This T cell receptor beta chain was observed in a study of PD-1 blockade in classical Hodgkin lymphoma. Assay used: immunoSEQ multiplex PCR; TCRdb lists only in-frame clones, some missing. The data contain just under 20,000 clones, roughly 85% of them singletons. The ends were cut back, 3 bases at V and 7 bases at J, with 13 bases in the middle. The CDR3 has 13 residues. From germline, CDR1 is MNHEY and CDR2 SMNVEV (reference sequence). A word on this clone: What it recognizes is unknown.

The time point was: cycle 4 day 1 (C4D1), after less than 7 weeks of nivolumab. Brentuximab vedotin exposure varied, and every patient relapsed after autologous stem cell transplantation. Magnetic negative selection purified CD4+ T cells from thawed PBMCs. The study recorded best responses of complete response, partial response or progressive disease. Overall study findings and caveats: Baseline TCR diversity was reportedly lower in newly diagnosed patients than in healthy donors. It was reported as lower still in relapsed/refractory patients.

The receptor's source is a human donor with classical Hodgkin lymphoma. The V call is TRBV27, the J call TRBJ2-7; D not resolved. This specimen was CD4+ T cells from blood, taken before the fourth cycle of nivolumab. The CDR3 reads CASSFLRGREQYF. The DNA of the CDR3 is TGTGCCAGCAGTTTTCTCCGTGGAAGGGAGCAGTACTTC.